The present T cell receptor (beta chain) was sequenced within a study of cytomegalovirus exposure and HLA in healthy donors. Regarding the study as a whole: The majority of TCR sequences were rare, yet some public TCRs appeared in many donors.

The PCR had 60 Vbeta and 13 Jbeta primers. Produced via immunoSEQ multiplex PCR; TCRdb's table is partial and in-frame only. The sample carries roughly 110,000 clones, around 70% recorded once. Comment on this clone: Its antigen is not known. The sample contains more than one DNA sequence encoding this CDR3.

Germline lookup yields CDR1 SGHNT and CDR2 YENEEA. This CDR3 is 14 amino acids long. Trimming removed 1 base from V and 0 bases from J, with 6 bases in between. The sample comprised PBMCs. This chain uses TRBV11-3 with TRBJ1-1; no firm D call. This receptor was taken from a young man in good health and CMV-seropositive. CDR3 in amino acids: CASSLAGMNTEAFF. CDR3 nucleotides: TGTGCCAGCAGCTTAGCAGGAATGAACACTGAAGCTTTCTTT. The full variable domain, rest sourced from reference TRBV11-3 and TRBJ1-1, is EAGVVQSPRYKIIEKKQPVAFWCNPISGHNTLYWYLQNLGQGPELLIRYENEEAVDDSQLPKDRFSAERLKGVDSTLKIQPAELGDSAVYLCASSLAGMNTEAFFGQGTRLTVV.